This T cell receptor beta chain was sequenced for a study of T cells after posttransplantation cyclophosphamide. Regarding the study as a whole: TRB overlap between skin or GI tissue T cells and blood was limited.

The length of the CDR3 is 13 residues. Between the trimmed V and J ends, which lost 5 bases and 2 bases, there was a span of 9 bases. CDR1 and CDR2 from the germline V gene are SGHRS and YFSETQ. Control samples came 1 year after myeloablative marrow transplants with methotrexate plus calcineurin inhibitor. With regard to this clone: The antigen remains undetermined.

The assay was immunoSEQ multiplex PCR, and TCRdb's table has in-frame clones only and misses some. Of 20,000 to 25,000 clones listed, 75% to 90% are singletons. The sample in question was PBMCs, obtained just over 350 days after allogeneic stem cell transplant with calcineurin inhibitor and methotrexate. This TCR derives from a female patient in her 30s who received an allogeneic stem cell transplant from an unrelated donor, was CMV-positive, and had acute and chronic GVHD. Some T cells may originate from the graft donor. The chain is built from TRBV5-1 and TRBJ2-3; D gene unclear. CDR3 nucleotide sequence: TGCGCCAGCAGTCCGACAATCACAGATACGCAGTATTTT. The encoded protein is CASSPTITDTQYF.